This T cell receptor (beta chain) was profiled in a study of T-cell reconstitution after alpha-beta-depleted transplantation in children. Findings and caveats of the study: Two months or so post-transplant, alpha-beta T cells reportedly derived from several hundred expanded graft clones. T cells produced anew were the main source of T-cell counts and diversity one year after transplant. Diversity of TCRbeta at day 60 was high in some patients, arising from surviving recipient T cells and thymic progenitors.

A remark on this clonotype: The antigen is unknown.

Germline V CDR1 and CDR2: MDHEN, SYDVKM. The CDR3 spans 17 residues. V shed 2 bases and J 5 bases; nucleotides not matched to a gene: 8. Library preparation (for TCRbeta) was performed with unique molecular identifiers. TCRdb fed the PCR reads into MiXCR, producing one record per CDR3 protein. The table has fewer than 700,000 distinct CDR3 sequences, under 15% seen once. This clonotype originated in a male patient aged 10-17 years who had a stem cell transplant for acute myeloid leukemia, so the T cells may come from the graft donor. This sample comprised PBMCs, mostly from graft donor cells, obtained 360 days after TCRalphabeta/CD19-depleted stem cell transplant. V and J are TRBV28 and TRBJ2-1; the match to TRBD2 covers 11 bases. Written as DNA, the CDR3 is TGTGCCAGCAGTTTAACTACTAGCGGGAGAATCGACAATGAGCAGTTCTTC. Its translation is CASSLTTSGRIDNEQFF.